The rows below give T cell receptor beta chains drawn from one sample of a study of T cell responses to AZD1222 COVID-19 vaccine. Repertoires were generated with immunoSEQ multiplex PCR, while TCRdb's copy carries only in-frame clones and drops some. The top ten clones hold nearly 1% of a sample with more than 150,000 clones, roughly 88% of them seen once. The material sequenced was peripheral blood, taken on day 0 of AZD1222 vaccination. Receptors were obtained from an adult in good health. Each CDR3 is given without its conserved first and last residue.

CDR3aa	v_gene	j_gene
ASSIAGQARSTGELF	TRBV19	TRBJ2-2
ASSQTGGRYGYT	TRBV11-2	TRBJ1-2
ASSALGNRGSNTEAF	TRBV19	TRBJ1-1
ASSFLSDRGRQPQH	TRBV27	TRBJ1-5
ASSRTSGAFYEQF	TRBV6-2/TRBV6-3	TRBJ2-1
ASSFSATGVGYT	TRBV27	TRBJ1-2
ASSFDDRRRLAGNTIY	TRBV28	TRBJ1-3
ASSGGRNEQF	TRBV2	TRBJ2-1
ASSRTGTYEQY	TRBV6-2/TRBV6-3	TRBJ2-7
ASSLARPVPEAF	TRBV28	TRBJ1-1
ASSPNGGGATYEQY	TRBV5-5	TRBJ2-7
ASRSPGGGDYGYT	TRBV2	TRBJ1-2
ASSLGVYEQY	TRBV5-1	TRBJ2-7
ASSLKGSRGYT	TRBV11-2	TRBJ1-2
ASSLVEQSNQPQH	TRBV11-3	TRBJ1-5
ATRGNEKLF	TRBV15	TRBJ1-4
ASSLFITGELF	TRBV4-1	TRBJ2-2
ASSPTGYNQPQH	TRBV5-6	TRBJ1-5
ASSLDSSNQPQH	TRBV7-2	TRBJ1-5
ASSEKSWATEAF	TRBV25-1	TRBJ1-1
ATSRDGQGLTEAF	TRBV15	TRBJ1-1
ASSLGRASTDTQY	TRBV5-1	TRBJ2-3
ASSLDQGKRTEAF	TRBV5-1	TRBJ1-1
ASKEGIQPQH	TRBV6-5	TRBJ1-5
ASSLLGANTEAF	TRBV7-2	TRBJ1-1
ASSAGLAGGQETQY	TRBV9	TRBJ2-5
ASSEGQYSNQPQH	TRBV2	TRBJ1-5
ASSLTTTGSDEQF	TRBV6-6	TRBJ2-1
ASSTTSGRGYEQY	TRBV18	TRBJ2-7
ASSLGTSGYNEQF	TRBV7-6	TRBJ2-1